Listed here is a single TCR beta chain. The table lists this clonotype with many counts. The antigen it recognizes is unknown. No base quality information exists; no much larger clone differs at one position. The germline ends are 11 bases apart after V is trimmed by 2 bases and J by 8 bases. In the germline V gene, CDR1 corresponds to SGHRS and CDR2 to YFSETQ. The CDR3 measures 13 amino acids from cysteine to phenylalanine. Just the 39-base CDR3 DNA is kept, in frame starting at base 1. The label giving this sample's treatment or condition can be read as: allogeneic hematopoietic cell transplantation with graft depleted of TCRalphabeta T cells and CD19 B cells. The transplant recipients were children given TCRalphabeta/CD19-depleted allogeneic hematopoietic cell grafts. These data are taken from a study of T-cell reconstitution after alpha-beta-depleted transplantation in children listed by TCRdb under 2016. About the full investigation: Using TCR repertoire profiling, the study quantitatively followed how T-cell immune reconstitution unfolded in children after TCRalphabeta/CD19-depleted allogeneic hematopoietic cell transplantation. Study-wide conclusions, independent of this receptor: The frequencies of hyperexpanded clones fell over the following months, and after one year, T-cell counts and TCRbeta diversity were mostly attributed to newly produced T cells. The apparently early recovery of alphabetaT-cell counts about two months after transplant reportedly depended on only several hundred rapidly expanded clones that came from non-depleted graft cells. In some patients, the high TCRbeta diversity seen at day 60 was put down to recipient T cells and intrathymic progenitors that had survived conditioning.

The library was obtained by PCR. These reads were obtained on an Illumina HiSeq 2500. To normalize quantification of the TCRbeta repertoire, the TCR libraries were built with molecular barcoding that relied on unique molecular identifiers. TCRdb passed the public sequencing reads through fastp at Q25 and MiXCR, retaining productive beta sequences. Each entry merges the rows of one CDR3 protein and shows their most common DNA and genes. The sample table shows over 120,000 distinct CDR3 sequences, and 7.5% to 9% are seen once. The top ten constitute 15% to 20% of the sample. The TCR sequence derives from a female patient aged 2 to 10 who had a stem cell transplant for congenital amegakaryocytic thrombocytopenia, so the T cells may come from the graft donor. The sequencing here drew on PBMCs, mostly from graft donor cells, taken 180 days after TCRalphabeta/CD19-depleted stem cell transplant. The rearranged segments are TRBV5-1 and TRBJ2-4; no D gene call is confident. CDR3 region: CASSFMVPDIQYF. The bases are TGCGCCAGCAGCTTCATGGTTCCCGACATTCAGTACTTC.